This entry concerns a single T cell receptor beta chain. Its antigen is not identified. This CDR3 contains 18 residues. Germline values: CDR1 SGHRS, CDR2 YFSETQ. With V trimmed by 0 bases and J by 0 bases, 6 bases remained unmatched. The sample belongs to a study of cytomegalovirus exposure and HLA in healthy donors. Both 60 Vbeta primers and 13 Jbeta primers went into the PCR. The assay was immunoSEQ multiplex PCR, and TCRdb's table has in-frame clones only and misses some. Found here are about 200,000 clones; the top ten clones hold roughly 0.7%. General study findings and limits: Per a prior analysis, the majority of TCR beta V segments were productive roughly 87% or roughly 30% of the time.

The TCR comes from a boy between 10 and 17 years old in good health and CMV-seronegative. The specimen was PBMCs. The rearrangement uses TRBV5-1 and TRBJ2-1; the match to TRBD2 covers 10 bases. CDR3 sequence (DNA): TGCGCCAGCAGCTTGGACCCCCAGCGGGGGGGCTCCTACAATGAGCAGTTCTTC. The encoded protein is CASSLDPQRGGSYNEQFF. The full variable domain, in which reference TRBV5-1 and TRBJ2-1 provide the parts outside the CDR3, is KAGVTQTPRYLIKTRGQQVTLSCSPISGHRSVSWYQQTPGQGLQFLFEYFSETQRNKGNFPGRFSGRQFSNSRSEMNVSTLELGDSALYLCASSLDPQRGGSYNEQFFGPGTRLTVL.